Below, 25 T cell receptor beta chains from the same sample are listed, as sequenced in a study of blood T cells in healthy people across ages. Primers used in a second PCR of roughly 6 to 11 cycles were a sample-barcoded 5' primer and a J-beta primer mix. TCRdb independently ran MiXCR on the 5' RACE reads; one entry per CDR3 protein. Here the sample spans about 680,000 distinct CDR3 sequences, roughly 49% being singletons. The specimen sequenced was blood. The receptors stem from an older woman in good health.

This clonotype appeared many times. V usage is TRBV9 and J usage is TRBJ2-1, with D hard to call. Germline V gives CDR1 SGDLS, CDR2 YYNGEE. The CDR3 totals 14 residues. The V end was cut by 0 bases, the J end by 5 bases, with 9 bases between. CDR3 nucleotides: TGTGCCAGCAGCGTAGGACCCGTAAACAATGAGCAGTTCTTC. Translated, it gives CASSVGPVNNEQFF.

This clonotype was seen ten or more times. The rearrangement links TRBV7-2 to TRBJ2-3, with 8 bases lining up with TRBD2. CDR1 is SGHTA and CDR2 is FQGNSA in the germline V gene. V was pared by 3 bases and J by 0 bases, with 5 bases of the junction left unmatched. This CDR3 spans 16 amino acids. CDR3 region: CASSFTSGRSTDTQYF. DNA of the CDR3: TGTGCCAGCAGCTTTACTAGCGGAAGAAGCACAGATACGCAGTATTTT. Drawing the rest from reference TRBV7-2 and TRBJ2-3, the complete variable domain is GAGVSQSPSNKVTEKGKDVELRCDPISGHTALYWYRQSLGQGLEFLIYFQGNSAPDKSGLPSDRFSAERTGGSVSTLTIQRTQQEDSAVYLCASSFTSGRSTDTQYFGPGTRLTVL.

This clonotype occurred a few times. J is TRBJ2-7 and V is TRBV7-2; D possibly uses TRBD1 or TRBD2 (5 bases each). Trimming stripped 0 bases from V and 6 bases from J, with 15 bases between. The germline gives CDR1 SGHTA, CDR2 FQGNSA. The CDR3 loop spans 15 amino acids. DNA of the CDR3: TGTGCCAGCAGCTTAGCGTTTAGTGGGACCGGCGAGCAGTACTTC. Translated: CASSLAFSGTGEQYF.

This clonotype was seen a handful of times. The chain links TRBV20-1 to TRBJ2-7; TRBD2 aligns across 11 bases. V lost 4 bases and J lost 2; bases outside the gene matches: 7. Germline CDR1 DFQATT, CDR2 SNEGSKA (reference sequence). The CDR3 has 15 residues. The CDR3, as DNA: TGCAGTGCTAACCCCGGGACTAGCGGCCCCTACGAGCAGTACTTC. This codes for CSANPGTSGPYEQYF.

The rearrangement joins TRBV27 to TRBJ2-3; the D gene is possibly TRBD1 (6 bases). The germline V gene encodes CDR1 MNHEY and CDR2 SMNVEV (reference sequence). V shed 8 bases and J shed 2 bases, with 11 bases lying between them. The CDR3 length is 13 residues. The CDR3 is CASQGPYTDTQYF. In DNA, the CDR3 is TGTGCCAGCCAGGGGCCGTACACAGATACGCAGTATTTT.

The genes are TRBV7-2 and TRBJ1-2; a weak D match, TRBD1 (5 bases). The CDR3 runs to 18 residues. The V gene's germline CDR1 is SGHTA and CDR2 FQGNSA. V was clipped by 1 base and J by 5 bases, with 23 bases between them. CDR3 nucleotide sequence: TGTGCCAGCAGCTTAGTCCCACCGCGTGGGGCAGGGACTTATGGCTACACCTTC. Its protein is CASSLVPPRGAGTYGYTF.

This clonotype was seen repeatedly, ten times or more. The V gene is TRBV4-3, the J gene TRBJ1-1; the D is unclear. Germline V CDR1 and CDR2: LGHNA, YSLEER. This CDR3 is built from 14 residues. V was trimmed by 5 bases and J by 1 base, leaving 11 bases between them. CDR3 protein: CASSFRVENTEAFF. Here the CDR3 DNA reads TGCGCCAGCAGCTTCCGGGTGGAGAACACTGAAGCTTTCTTT.

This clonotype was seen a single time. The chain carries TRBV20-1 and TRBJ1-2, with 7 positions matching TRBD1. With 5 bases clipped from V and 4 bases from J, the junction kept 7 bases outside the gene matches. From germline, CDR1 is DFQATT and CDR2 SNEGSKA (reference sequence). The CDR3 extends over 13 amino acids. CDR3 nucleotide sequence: TGCAGTGCTGGCGGGGGACAGATCTATGGCTACACCTTC. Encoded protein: CSAGGGQIYGYTF.

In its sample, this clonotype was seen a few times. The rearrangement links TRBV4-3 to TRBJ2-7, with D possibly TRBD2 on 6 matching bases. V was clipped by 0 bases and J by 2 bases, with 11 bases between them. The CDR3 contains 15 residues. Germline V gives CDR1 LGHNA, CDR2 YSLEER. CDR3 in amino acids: CASSQESDYPYEQYF. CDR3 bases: TGCGCCAGCAGCCAAGAATCGGACTACCCCTACGAGCAGTACTTC.

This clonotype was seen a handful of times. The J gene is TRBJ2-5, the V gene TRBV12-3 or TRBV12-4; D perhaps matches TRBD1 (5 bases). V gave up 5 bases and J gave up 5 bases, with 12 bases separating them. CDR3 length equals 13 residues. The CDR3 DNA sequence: TGTGCCAGCAGTGCCTGGGGCTCGGAGACCCAGTACTTC. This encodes CASSAWGSETQYF.

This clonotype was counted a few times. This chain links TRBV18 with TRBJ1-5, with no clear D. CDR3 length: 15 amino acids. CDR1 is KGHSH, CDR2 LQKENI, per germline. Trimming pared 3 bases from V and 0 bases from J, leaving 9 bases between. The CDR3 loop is CASSPVGDSNQPQHF. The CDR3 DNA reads TGTGCCAGCTCACCGGTAGGAGATAGCAATCAGCCCCAGCATTTT.

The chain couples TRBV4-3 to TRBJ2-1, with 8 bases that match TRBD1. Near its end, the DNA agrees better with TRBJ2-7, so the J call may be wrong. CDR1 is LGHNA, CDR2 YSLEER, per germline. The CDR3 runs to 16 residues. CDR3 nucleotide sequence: TGCGCCAGCAGCACCACAGGGGGGAGCTCCTACAATGAGCAGTACTTC. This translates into CASSTTGGSSYNEQYF.

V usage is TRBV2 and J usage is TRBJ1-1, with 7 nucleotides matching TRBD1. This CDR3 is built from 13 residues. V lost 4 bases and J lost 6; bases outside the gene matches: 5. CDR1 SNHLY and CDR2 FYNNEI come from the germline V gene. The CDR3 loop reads CASSGFQGAEAFF. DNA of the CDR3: TGTGCCAGCAGTGGATTCCAGGGGGCTGAAGCTTTCTTT.

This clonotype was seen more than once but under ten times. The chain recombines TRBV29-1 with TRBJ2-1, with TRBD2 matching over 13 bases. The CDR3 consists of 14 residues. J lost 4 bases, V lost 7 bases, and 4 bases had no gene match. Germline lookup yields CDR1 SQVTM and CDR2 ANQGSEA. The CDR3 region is CSAGLAGEYNEQFF. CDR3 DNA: TGCAGCGCTGGACTAGCGGGAGAGTACAATGAGCAGTTCTTC.

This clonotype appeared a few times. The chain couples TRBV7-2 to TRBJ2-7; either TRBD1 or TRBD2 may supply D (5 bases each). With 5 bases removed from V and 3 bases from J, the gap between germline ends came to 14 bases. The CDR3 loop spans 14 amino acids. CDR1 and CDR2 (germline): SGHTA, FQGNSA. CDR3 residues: CASSPGAVLYEQYF. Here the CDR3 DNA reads TGTGCCAGCAGCCCCGGGGCAGTCCTCTACGAGCAGTACTTC.

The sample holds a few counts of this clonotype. CDR3 sequence reads: CASSPTVTETYEQYF. CDR3 nucleotide sequence: TGCGCCAGCAGCCCGACTGTGACCGAAACCTACGAGCAGTACTTC. This chain joins TRBV5-1 and TRBJ2-7; D is unclear. CDR3 size: 15 residues. In germline, CDR1 is SGHRS, CDR2 YFSETQ. Between the trimmed V and J ends, which lost 4 bases and 2 bases, there was a span of 16 bases. The entire variable domain, with the rest obtained from reference TRBV5-1 and TRBJ2-7, is as follows: KAGVTQTPRYLIKTRGQQVTLSCSPISGHRSVSWYQQTPGQGLQFLFEYFSETQRNKGNFPGRFSGRQFSNSRSEMNVSTLELGDSALYLCASSPTVTETYEQYFGPGTRLTVT.

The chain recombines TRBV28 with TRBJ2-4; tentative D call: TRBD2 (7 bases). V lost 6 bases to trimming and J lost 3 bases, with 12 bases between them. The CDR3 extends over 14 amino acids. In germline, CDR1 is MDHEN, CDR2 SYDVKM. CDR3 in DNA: TGTGCCAGCAGCGAAGGGGGGGACAAAAACATTCAGTACTTC. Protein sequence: CASSEGGDKNIQYF. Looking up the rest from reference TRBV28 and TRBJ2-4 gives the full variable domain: DVKVTQSSRYLVKRTGEKVFLECVQDMDHENMFWYRQDPGLGLRLIYFSYDVKMKEKGDIPEGYSVSREKKERFSLILESASTNQTSMYLCASSEGGDKNIQYFGAGTRLSVL.

The CDR3, as DNA: TGTGCCAGCAGCCAAGATCTACTAGCGGGAGACTACGAGCAGTACTTC. Translation: CASSQDLLAGDYEQYF. The chain employs TRBV3-1 and TRBJ2-7; TRBD2 matches 11 bases. The V gene end was trimmed by 0 bases and the J gene end by 3 bases; junction bases not matched to a gene: 4. The CDR3 contains 16 residues. Germline loops: CDR1 LGHDT, CDR2 YNNKEL (reference sequence).

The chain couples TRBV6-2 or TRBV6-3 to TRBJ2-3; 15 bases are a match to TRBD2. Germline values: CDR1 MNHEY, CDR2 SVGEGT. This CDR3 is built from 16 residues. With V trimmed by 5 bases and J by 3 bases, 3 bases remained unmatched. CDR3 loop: CASSGLAGGPTDTQYF. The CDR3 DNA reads TGTGCCAGCAGTGGACTAGCGGGAGGGCCAACAGATACGCAGTATTTT.

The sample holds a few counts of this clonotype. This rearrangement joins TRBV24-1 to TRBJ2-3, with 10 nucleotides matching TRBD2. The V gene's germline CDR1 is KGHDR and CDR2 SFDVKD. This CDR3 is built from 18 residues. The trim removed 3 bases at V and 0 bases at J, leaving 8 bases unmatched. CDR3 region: CATSDALGLADSTDTQYF. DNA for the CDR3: TGTGCCACCAGTGATGCTCTCGGACTAGCGGATAGCACAGATACGCAGTATTTT.

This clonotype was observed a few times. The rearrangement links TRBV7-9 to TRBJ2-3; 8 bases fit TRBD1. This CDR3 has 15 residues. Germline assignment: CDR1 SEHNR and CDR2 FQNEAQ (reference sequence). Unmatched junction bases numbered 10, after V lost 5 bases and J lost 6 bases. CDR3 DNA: TGTGCCAGCAGCCCTAAGGACAGGGCTCCCGATACGCAGTATTTT. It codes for CASSPKDRAPDTQYF.

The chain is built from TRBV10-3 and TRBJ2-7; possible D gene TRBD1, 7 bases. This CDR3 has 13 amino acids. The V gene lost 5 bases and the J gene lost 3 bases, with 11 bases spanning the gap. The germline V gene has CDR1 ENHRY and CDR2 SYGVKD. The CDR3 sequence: CAISRQGGYEQYF. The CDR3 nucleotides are TGTGCCATCAGTCGGCAGGGGGGCTACGAGCAGTACTTC.

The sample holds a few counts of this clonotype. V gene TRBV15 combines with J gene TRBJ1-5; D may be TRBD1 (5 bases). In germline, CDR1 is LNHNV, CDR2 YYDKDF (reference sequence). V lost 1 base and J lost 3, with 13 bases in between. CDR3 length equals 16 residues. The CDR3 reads CATSRGDLLHNQPQHF. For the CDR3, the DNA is TGTGCCACCAGCAGAGGGGACCTTCTTCACAATCAGCCCCAGCATTTT.

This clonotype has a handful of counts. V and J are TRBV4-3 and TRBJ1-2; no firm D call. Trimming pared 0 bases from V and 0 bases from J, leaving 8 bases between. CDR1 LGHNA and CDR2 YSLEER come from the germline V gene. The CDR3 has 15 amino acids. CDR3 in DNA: TGCGCCAGCAGCCAAGAATCGAATACTAACTATGGCTACACCTTC. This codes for CASSQESNTNYGYTF.

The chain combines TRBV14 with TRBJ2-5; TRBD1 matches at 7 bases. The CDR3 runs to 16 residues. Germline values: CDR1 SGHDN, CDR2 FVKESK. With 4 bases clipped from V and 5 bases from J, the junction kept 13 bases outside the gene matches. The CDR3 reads CASSRLGGALKETQYF. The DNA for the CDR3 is TGTGCCAGCAGCCGCCTAGGGGGCGCGTTGAAGGAGACCCAGTACTTC.